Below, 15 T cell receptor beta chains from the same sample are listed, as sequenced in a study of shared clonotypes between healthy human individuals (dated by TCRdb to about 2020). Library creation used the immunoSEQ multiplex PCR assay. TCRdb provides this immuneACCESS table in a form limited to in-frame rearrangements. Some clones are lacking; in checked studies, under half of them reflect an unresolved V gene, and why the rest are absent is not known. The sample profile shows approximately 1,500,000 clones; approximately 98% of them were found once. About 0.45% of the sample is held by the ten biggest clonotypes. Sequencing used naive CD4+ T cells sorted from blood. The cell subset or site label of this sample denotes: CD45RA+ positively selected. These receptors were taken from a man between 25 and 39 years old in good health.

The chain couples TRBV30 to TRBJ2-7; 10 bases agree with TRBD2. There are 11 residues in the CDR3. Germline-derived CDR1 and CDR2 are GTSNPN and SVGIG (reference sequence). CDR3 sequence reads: CAWTHRLAGGV. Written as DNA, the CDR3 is TGTGCCTGGACCCACCGTTTAGCGGGAGGAGTC.

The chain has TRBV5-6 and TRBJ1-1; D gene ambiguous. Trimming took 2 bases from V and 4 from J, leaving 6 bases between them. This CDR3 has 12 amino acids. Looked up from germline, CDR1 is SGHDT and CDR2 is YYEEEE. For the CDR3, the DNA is TGTGCCAGCAGCTTTCGGAGCACTGAAGCTTTCTTT. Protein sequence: CASSFRSTEAFF. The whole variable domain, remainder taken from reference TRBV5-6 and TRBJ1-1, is DAGVTQSPTHLIKTRGQQVTLRCSPKSGHDTVSWYQQALGQGPQFIFQYYEEEERQRGNFPDRFSGHQFPNYSSELNVNALLLGDSALYLCASSFRSTEAFFGQGTRLTVV.

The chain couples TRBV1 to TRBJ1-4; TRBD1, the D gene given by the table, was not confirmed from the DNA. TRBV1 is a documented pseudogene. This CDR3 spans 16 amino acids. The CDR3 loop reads CTSSQRTGGTNEKLFF. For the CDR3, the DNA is TGCACCAGCAGCCAAAGGACAGGGGGAACTAATGAAAAACTGTTTTTT.

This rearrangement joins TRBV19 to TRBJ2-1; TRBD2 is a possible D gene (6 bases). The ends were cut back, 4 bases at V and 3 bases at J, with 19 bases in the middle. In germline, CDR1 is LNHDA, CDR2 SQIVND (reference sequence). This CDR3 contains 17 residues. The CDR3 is CASSTGAAGPFYNEQFF. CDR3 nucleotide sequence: TGTGCCAGTAGTACCGGAGCCGCGGGACCATTCTACAATGAGCAGTTCTTC.

DNA for the CDR3: TGTGCCAGCAGCTGGGACAGGGAGGGAGAGACCCAGTACTTC. The encoded protein is CASSWDREGETQYF. The chain is built from TRBV7-8 and TRBJ2-5, with TRBD1 matching 9 bases. V shed 4 bases and J 4 bases; nucleotides not matched to a gene: 4. CDR1 and CDR2 (germline): SGHVS, FQNEAQ. There are 14 residues in the CDR3. Based on the CDR3 plus reference TRBV7-8 and TRBJ2-5, the full variable domain is GAGVSQSPRYKVAKRGQDVALRCDPISGHVSLFWYQQALGQGPEFLTYFQNEAQLDKSGLPSDRFFAERPEGSVSTLKIQRTQQEDSAVYLCASSWDREGETQYFGPGTRLLVL.

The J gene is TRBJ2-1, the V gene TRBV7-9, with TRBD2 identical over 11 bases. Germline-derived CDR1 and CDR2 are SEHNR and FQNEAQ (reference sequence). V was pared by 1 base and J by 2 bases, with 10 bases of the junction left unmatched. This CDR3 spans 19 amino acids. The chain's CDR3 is CASSLEGTSGRGAYNEQFF. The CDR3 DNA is TGTGCCAGCAGCTTAGAAGGTACTAGCGGGAGAGGGGCCTACAATGAGCAGTTCTTC.

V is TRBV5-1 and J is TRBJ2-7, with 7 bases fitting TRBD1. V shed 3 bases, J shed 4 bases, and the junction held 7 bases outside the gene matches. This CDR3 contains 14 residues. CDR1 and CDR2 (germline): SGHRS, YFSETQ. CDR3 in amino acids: CASSSTTGLYEQYF. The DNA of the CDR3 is TGCGCCAGCAGCTCCACGACAGGGCTGTACGAGCAGTACTTC.

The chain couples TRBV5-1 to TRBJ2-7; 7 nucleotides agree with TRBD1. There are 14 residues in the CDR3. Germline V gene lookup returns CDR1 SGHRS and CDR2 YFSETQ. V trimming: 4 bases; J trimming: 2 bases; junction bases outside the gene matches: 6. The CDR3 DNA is TGCGCCAGCAGCCAACAGGGGTCCCCCTACGAGCAGTACTTC. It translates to CASSQQGSPYEQYF.

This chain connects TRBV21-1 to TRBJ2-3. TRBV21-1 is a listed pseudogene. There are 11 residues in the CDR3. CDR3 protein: CASGTGHTQYF. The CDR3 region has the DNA TGTGCCAGCGGGACGGGGCATACGCAGTATTTT.

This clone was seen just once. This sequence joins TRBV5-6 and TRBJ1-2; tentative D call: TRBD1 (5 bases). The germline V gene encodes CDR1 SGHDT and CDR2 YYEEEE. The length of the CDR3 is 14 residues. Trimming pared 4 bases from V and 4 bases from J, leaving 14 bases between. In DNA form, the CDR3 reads TGTGCCAGCAGCGCATACCGGGACTTCTATGGCTACACCTTC. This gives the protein CASSAYRDFYGYTF.

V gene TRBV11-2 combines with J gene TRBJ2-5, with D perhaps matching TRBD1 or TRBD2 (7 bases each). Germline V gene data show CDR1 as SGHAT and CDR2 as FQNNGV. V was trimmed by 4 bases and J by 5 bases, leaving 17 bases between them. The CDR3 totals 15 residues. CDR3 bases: TGTGCCAGCAGCTACCTGACAGGGAGGGCGGAGACCCAGTACTTC. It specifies CASSYLTGRAETQYF. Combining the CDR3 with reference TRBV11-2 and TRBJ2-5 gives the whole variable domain EAGVAQSPRYKIIEKRQSVAFWCNPISGHATLYWYQQILGQGPKLLIQFQNNGVVDDSQLPKDRFSAERLKGVDSTLKIQPAKLEDSAVYLCASSYLTGRAETQYFGPGTRLLVL.

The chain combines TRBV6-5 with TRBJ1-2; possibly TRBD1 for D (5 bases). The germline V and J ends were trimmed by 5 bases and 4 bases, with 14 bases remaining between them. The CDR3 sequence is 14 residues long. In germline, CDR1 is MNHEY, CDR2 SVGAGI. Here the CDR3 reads CASSGDSGIYGYTF. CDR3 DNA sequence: TGTGCCAGCAGTGGGGACTCGGGGATCTATGGCTACACCTTC.

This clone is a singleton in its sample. This CDR3 is CASSESIVDWYGYTF. The DNA for the CDR3 is TGTGCCAGCAGCGAATCTATTGTTGATTGGTATGGCTACACCTTC. V gene TRBV14 combines with J gene TRBJ1-2; D not resolved. This CDR3 comprises 15 residues. CDR1 and CDR2 (germline): SGHDN, FVKESK. V dropped 5 bases and J dropped 5 bases, with 18 bases sitting between them.

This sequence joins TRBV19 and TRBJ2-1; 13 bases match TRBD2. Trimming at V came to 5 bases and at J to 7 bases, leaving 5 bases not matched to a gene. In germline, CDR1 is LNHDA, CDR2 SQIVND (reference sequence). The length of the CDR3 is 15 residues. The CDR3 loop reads CASSPRTSGSNEQFF. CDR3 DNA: TGTGCCAGTAGTCCGCGGACTAGCGGGAGTAATGAGCAGTTCTTC.

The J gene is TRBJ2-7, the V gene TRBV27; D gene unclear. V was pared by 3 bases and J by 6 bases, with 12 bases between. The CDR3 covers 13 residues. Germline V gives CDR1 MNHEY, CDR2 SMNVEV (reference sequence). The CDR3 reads CASSLAVVGEQYF. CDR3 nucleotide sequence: TGTGCCAGCAGTTTGGCGGTTGTTGGCGAGCAGTACTTC.